This is a list of T cell receptor beta chains from one sample in a study of T cell repertoires in cytomegalovirus infection. MiXCR, run by TCRdb on the reads, gives a single entry per CDR3 protein. The sample shows about 100,000 distinct CDR3 sequences, around 22% of them seen only once. The sequenced sample was CD8+ T cells from PBMCs. The receptors come from a human donor in good health (CMV status not recorded). Some clones in this sample may be carry-over from other donors' samples. Each CDR3 is given with its conserved first and last residue. Fields, in order: V gene, J gene, D gene, clone size, CDR3 protein, CDR3 DNA. A D gene is named only where the DNA matches it firmly. The listing skips clone size in some rows; elsewhere it reads once, few, many or a size class.

v_call: TRBV6-2/TRBV6-3
j_call: TRBJ2-2
d_call: TRBD2
clone_size: many
cdr3_aa: CASSLAGETGELFF
cdr3_nt: TGTGCCAGCAGCCTAGCGGGAGAAACCGGGGAGCTGTTTTTT

v_call: TRBV6-1
j_call: TRBJ2-7
d_call: .
clone_size: .
cdr3_aa: CASSGYSYEQYF
cdr3_nt: TGTGCCAGCAGTGGGTACTCCTACGAGCAGTACTTC

v_call: TRBV28
j_call: TRBJ2-3
d_call: .
clone_size: few
cdr3_aa: CASSPGSSHTDTQYF
cdr3_nt: TGTGCCAGCAGTCCTGGTAGTTCCCACACAGATACGCAGTATTTT

v_call: TRBV7-2
j_call: TRBJ1-3
d_call: .
clone_size: .
cdr3_aa: CASSLDHTASGNTIYF
cdr3_nt: TGTGCCAGCAGCTTAGATCACACCGCTTCTGGAAACACCATATATTTT

v_call: TRBV12-3/TRBV12-4
j_call: TRBJ2-3
d_call: TRBD2
clone_size: few
cdr3_aa: CASSLAGVKDTQYF
cdr3_nt: TGTGCCAGCAGTCTAGCGGGAGTAAAAGATACGCAGTATTTT

v_call: TRBV7-9
j_call: TRBJ2-5
d_call: .
clone_size: few
cdr3_aa: CASSFPGTETQYF
cdr3_nt: TGTGCCAGCAGCTTCCCGGGAACGGAGACCCAGTACTTC

v_call: TRBV7-2
j_call: TRBJ2-7
d_call: TRBD1
clone_size: few
cdr3_aa: CASSETGQGLVTTQQYF
cdr3_nt: TGTGCCAGCAGCGAAACGGGACAGGGGTTAGTAACCACTCAGCAGTACTTC

v_call: TRBV28
j_call: TRBJ2-7
d_call: .
clone_size: .
cdr3_aa: CASRTGTAAYEQYF
cdr3_nt: TGTGCCAGCAGAACCGGGACTGCAGCCTACGAGCAGTACTTC

v_call: TRBV7-6
j_call: TRBJ2-7
d_call: .
clone_size: .
cdr3_aa: CASSPAGRYEQYF
cdr3_nt: TGTGCCAGCAGCCCGGCGGGCCGATACGAGCAGTACTTC

v_call: TRBV6-5
j_call: TRBJ2-7
d_call: .
clone_size: .
cdr3_aa: CASSLVGYEQYF
cdr3_nt: TGTGCCAGCAGTCTCGTGGGGTACGAGCAGTACTTC

v_call: TRBV12-3/TRBV12-4
j_call: TRBJ2-7
d_call: .
clone_size: many
cdr3_aa: CASSFERAYEQYF
cdr3_nt: TGTGCCAGCAGTTTTGAGCGGGCCTACGAGCAGTACTTC

v_call: TRBV6-5
j_call: TRBJ2-6
d_call: .
clone_size: .
cdr3_aa: CASSYYTVDSGANVLTF
cdr3_nt: TGTGCCAGCAGTTACTACACAGTTGACTCTGGGGCCAACGTCCTGACTTTC

v_call: TRBV7-9
j_call: TRBJ1-3
d_call: .
clone_size: few
cdr3_aa: CASSVKGVGSGNTIYF
cdr3_nt: TGTGCCAGCAGCGTGAAAGGGGTCGGTTCTGGAAACACCATATATTTT